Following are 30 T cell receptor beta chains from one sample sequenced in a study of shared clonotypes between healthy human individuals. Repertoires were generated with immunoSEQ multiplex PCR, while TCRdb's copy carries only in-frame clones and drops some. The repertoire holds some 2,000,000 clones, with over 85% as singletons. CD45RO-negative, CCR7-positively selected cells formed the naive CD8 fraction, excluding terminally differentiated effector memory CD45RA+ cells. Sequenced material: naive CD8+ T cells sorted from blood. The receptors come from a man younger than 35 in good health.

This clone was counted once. CDR3 residues: CASSSQGATEAFF. For the CDR3, the DNA is TGTGCCAGCAGCTCACAGGGGGCCACTGAAGCTTTCTTT. V and J are TRBV5-6 and TRBJ1-1, with 9 bases identical to TRBD1. Losses at the gene ends were 3 bases for V and 4 bases for J; bases not matched to a gene: 1. The CDR3 extends over 13 amino acids. Germline V gives CDR1 SGHDT, CDR2 YYEEEE.

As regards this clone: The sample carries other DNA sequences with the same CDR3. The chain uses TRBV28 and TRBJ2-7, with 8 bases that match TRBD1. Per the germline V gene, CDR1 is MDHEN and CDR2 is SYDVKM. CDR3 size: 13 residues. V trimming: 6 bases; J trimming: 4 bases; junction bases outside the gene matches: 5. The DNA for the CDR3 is TGTGCCAGCAGCGGACAGGGAGGTTACGAGCAGTACTTC. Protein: CASSGQGGYEQYF.

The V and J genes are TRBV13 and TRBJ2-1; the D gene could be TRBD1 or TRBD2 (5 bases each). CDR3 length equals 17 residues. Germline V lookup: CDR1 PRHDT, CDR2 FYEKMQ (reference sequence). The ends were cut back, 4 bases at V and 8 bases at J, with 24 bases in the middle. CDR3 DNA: TGTGCCAGCAGCTCCCGGGGCGGCACTGGACCCGCCCATGAGCAGTTCTTC. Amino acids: CASSSRGGTGPAHEQFF.

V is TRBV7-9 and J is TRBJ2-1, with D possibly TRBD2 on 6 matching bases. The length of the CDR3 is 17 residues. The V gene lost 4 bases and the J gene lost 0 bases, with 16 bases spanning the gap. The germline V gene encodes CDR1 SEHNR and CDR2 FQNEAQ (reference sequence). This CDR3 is CASSSVVGGISYNEQFF. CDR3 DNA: TGTGCCAGCAGCTCAGTGGTGGGCGGGATCTCCTACAATGAGCAGTTCTTC.

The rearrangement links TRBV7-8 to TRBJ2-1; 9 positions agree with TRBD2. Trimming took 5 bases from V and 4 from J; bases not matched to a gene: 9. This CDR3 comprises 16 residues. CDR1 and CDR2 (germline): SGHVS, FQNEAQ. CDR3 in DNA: TGTGCCAGCAGCGAGTGGATAGCGGGAGAGTACAATGAGCAGTTCTTC. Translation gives CASSEWIAGEYNEQFF. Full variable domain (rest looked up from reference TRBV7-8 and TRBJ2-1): GAGVSQSPRYKVAKRGQDVALRCDPISGHVSLFWYQQALGQGPEFLTYFQNEAQLDKSGLPSDRFFAERPEGSVSTLKIQRTQQEDSAVYLCASSEWIAGEYNEQFFGPGTRLTVL.

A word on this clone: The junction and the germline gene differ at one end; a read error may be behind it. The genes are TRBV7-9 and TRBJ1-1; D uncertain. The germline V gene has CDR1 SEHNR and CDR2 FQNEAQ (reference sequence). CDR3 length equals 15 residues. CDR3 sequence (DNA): TGTGCCAGCAGCTTCGGTGGCCAAGGTAACAATGAAGCTTTCTTT. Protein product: CASSFGGQGNNEAFF.

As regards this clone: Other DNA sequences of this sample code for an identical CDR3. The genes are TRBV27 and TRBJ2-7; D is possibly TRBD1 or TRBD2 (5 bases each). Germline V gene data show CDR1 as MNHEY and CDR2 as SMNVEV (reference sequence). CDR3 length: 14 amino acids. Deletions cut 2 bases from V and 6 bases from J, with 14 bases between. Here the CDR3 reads CASSLRDPRGEQYF. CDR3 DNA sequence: TGTGCCAGCAGTTTAAGGGACCCCCGCGGCGAGCAGTACTTC.

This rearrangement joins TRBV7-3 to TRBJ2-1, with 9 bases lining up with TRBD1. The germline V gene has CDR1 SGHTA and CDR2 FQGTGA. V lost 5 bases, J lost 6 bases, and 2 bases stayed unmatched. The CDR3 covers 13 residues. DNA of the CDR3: TGTGCCAGCAGCCCGACAGGGGGCAATGAGCAGTTCTTC. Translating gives CASSPTGGNEQFF.

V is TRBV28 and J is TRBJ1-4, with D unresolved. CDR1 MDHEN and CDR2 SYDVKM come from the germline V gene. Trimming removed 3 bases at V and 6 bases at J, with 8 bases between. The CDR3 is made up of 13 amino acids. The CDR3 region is CASSFDSDEKLFF. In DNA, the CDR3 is TGTGCCAGCAGTTTCGATTCGGATGAAAAACTGTTTTTT.

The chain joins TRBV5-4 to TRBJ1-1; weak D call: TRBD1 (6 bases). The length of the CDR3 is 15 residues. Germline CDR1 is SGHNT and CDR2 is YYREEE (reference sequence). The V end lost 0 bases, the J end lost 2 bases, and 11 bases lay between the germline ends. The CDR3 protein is CASSLVGGLNTEAFF. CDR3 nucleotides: TGTGCCAGCAGCTTGGTAGGGGGTTTAAACACTGAAGCTTTCTTT.

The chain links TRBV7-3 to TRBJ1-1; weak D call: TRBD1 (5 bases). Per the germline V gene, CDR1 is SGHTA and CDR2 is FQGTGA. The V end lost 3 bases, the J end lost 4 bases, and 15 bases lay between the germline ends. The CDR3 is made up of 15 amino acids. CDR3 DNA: TGTGCCAGCAGCTTGCATCCGGGGGGAAGCACTGAAGCTTTCTTT. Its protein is CASSLHPGGSTEAFF.

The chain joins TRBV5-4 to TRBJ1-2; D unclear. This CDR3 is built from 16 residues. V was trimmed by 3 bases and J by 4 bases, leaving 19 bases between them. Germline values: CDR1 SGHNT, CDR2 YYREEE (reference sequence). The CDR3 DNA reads TGTGCCAGCAGCTCCCCAGGAGTCCAAACTGGCTATGGCTACACCTTC. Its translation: CASSSPGVQTGYGYTF.

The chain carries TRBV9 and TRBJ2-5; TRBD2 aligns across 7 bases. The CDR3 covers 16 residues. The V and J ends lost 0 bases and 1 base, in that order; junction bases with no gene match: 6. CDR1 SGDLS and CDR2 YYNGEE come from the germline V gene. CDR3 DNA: TGTGCCAGCAGCGTAGAATTAGCGGGCCGCCAAGAGACCCAGTACTTC. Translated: CASSVELAGRQETQYF.

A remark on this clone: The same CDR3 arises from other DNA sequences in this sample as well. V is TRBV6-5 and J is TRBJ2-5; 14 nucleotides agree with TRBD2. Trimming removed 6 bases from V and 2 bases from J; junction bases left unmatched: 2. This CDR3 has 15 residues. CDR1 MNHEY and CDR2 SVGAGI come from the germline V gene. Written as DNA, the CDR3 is TGTGCCAGCAGCCGACTAGCGGGAGGGCAAGAGACCCAGTACTTC. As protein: CASSRLAGGQETQYF.

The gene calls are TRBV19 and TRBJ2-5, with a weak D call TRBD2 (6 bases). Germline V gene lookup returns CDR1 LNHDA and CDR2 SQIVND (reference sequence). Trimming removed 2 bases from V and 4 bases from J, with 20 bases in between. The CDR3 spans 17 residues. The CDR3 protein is CASSISLQGMGGETQYF. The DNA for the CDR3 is TGTGCCAGTAGTATATCCCTCCAGGGTATGGGAGGAGAGACCCAGTACTTC.

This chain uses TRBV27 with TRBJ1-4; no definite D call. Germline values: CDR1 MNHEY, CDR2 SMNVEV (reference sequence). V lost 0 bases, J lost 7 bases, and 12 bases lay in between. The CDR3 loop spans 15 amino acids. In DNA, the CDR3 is TGTGCCAGCAGTTTATCGATTGTCACTCGTGAAAAACTGTTTTTT. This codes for CASSLSIVTREKLFF.

The CDR3 loop reads CASSFNGALRYNEQFF. In DNA, the CDR3 is TGTGCCAGCAGTTTTAATGGGGCTCTGAGGTACAATGAGCAGTTCTTC. This chain uses TRBV27 with TRBJ2-1; weak D call: TRBD1 (5 bases). The CDR3 consists of 16 residues. Germline assignment: CDR1 MNHEY and CDR2 SMNVEV (reference sequence). Trimming removed 3 bases at V and 4 bases at J, with 16 bases between.

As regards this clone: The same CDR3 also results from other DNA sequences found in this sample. The CDR3 nucleotides read TGTGCCAGCAGCGTAGAAGGTGCCTCTGGAAACACCATATATTTT. This codes for CASSVEGASGNTIYF. V and J are TRBV9 and TRBJ1-3; D is unresolved. Germline CDR1 and CDR2: SGDLS and YYNGEE. V dropped 0 bases and J dropped 0 bases, with 7 bases sitting between them. The CDR3 loop spans 15 amino acids.

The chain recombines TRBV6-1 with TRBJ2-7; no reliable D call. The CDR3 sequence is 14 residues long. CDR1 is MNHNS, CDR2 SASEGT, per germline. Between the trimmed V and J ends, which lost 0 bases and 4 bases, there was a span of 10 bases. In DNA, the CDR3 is TGTGCCAGCAGTGAAGCCCGACAATATTACGAGCAGTACTTC. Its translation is CASSEARQYYEQYF.

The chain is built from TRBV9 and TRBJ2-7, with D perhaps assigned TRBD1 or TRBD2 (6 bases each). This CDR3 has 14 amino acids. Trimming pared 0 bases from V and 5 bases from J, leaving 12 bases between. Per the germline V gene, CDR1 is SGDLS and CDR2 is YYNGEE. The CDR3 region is CASSVDGGQDEQYF. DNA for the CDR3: TGTGCCAGCAGCGTAGATGGGGGGCAGGACGAGCAGTACTTC.

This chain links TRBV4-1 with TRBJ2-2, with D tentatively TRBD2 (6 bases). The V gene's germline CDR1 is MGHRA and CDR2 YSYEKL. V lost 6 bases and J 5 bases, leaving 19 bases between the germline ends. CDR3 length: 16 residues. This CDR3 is CASSLQALGGTGELFF. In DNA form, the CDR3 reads TGCGCCAGCAGTCTACAGGCGCTGGGGGGTACCGGGGAGCTGTTTTTT.

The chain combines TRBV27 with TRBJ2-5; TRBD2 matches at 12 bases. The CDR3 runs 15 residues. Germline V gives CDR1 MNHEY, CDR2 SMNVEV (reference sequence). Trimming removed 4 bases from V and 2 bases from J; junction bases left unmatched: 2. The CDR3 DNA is TGTGCCAGCAGTTCCGGGACTAGCGGGCAAGAGACCCAGTACTTC. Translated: CASSSGTSGQETQYF.

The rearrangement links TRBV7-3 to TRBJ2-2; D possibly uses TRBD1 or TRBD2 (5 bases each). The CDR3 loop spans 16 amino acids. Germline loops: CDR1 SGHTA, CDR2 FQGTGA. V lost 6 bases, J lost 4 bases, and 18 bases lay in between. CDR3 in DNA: TGTGCCAGCAGGGCCGGGACCCTTAAAACCACCGGGGAGCTGTTTTTT. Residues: CASRAGTLKTTGELFF.

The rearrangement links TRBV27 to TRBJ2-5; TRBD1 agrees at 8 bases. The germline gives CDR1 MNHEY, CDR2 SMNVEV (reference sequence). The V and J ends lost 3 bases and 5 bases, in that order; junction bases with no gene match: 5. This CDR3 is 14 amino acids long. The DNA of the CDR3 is TGTGCCAGCAGTTTTTCAGGGGGCGGCGAGACCCAGTACTTC. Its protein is CASSFSGGGETQYF.

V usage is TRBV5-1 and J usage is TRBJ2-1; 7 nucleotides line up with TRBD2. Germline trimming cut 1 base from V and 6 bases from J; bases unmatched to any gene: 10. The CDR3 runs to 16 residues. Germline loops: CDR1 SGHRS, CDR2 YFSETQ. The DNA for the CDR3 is TGCGCCAGCAGCTTGAACCTCCGCGGGAGCTTCAATGAGCAGTTCTTC. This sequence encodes CASSLNLRGSFNEQFF.

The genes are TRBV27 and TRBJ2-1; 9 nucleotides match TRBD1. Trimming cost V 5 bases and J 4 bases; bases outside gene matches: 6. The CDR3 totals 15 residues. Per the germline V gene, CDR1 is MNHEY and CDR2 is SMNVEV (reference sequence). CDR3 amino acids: CASSRTGGQYNEQFF. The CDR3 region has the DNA TGTGCCAGCAGTCGAACAGGGGGCCAATACAATGAGCAGTTCTTC.

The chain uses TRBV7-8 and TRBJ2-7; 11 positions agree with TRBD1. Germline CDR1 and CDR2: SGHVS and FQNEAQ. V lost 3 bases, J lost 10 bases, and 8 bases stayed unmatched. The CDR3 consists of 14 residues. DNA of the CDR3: TGTGCCAGCAGCTTGGATGAGGGACAGGGGGACCAGTACTTC. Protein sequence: CASSLDEGQGDQYF.

The CDR3: CASVGDSYEQYF. CDR3 in DNA: TGTGCCAGCGTAGGGGACTCCTACGAGCAGTACTTC. This sequence joins TRBV7-8 and TRBJ2-7, with a possible D match to TRBD1 (5 bases). Between the trimmed V and J ends, which lost 8 bases and 0 bases, there was a span of 8 bases. Germline CDR1 and CDR2: SGHVS and FQNEAQ. This CDR3 is 12 amino acids long. Full variable domain (rest looked up from reference TRBV7-8 and TRBJ2-7): GAGVSQSPRYKVAKRGQDVALRCDPISGHVSLFWYQQALGQGPEFLTYFQNEAQLDKSGLPSDRFFAERPEGSVSTLKIQRTQQEDSAVYLCASVGDSYEQYFGPGTRLTVT.

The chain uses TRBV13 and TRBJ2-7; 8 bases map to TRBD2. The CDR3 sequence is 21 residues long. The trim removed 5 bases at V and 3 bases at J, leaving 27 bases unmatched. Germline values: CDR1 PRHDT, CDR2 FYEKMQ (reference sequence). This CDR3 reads CASSTRDPAGVKRGEFYEQYF. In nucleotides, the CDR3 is TGTGCCAGCAGCACTCGAGACCCAGCGGGAGTTAAAAGGGGGGAATTCTACGAGCAGTACTTC.

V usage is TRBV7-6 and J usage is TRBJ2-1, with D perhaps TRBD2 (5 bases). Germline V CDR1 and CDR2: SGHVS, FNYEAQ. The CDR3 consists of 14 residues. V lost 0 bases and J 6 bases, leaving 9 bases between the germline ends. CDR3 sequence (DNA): TGTGCCAGCAGCTTAGCCCTAGCCACCAATGAGCAGTTCTTC. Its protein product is CASSLALATNEQFF.